Presented here are 31 T cell receptor beta chains from one specimen sequenced in a study of post-analysis software for immune sequencing data. Built from TCR beta cDNA, the libraries had unique molecular identifiers in them. TCRdb itself ran the PCR reads through MiXCR, one entry per CDR3 protein. The data hold approximately 730,000 distinct CDR3 sequences, with 30% observed a single time. Findings and limits, study-wide: Among a few TRBV segments more frequent in patients than controls were TRBV5-6, TRBV5-1 and TRBV20-1.

For these receptors, no antigen is known. The sample comprised blood. The receptors come from a girl aged 10 to 17 with multiple sclerosis.

The J gene is TRBJ2-5, the V gene TRBV5-5; TRBD2 matches 9 bases. In germline, CDR1 is SGHKS, CDR2 YYEKEE (reference sequence). The length of the CDR3 is 15 residues. J lost 5 bases, V lost 0 bases, and 5 bases had no gene match. The CDR3 region has the DNA TGTGCCAGCAGCTTGGCTAGCGGGGTGAGGGAGACCCAGTACTTC. Residues: CASSLASGVRETQYF.

This clonotype occurred a few times. The junction departs from germline at one end; a sequencing error may be responsible. The chain employs TRBV7-9 and TRBJ2-7; 8 bases agree with TRBD2. The length of the CDR3 is 16 residues. Germline CDR1 and CDR2: SEHNR and FQNEAQ (reference sequence). The CDR3, as DNA: TGTGCCAGCAGCCTAGCGGGCGAGAAGACCTCCTACGAGCAGTACTTC. This sequence encodes CASSLAGEKTSYEQYF.

This clonotype was seen a handful of times. The chain employs TRBV5-4 and TRBJ2-5, with D hard to call. The length of the CDR3 is 13 residues. V was shortened by 1 base and J by 4 bases, with 8 bases between the two germline ends. The germline gives CDR1 SGHNT, CDR2 YYREEE (reference sequence). The CDR3 loop reads CASSLSLTETQYF. The CDR3 region has the DNA TGTGCCAGCAGCTTGAGCCTTACAGAGACCCAGTACTTC.

The chain has TRBV4-3 and TRBJ2-7; TRBD1 aligns across 7 bases. Germline assignment: CDR1 LGHNA and CDR2 YSLEER. The CDR3 is 16 amino acids. V shed 0 bases, J shed 3 bases, and the junction held 8 bases outside the gene matches. The CDR3 region is CASSQDFRAGGYEQYF. The CDR3 bases are TGCGCCAGCAGCCAAGACTTTAGGGCAGGGGGCTACGAGCAGTACTTC.

The table lists this clonotype with a few counts. This chain uses TRBV12-3 or TRBV12-4 with TRBJ1-1; D may be TRBD1 (6 bases). V was shortened by 7 bases and J by 6 bases, with 27 bases between the two germline ends. This CDR3 has 17 amino acids. In nucleotides, the CDR3 is TGTGCCAGCACCATTCCAGGACGGGGTGGGGACAACCCTGAAGCTTTCTTT. Translation: CASTIPGRGGDNPEAFF.

The chain has TRBV7-8 and TRBJ2-6; no clear D. The CDR3 is made up of 15 amino acids. CDR1 is SGHVS, CDR2 FQNEAQ, per germline. Trimming removed 5 bases from V and 0 bases from J, with 8 bases in between. The CDR3 nucleotides read TGTGCCAGCAGCCCCCGGACCTCTGGGGCCAACGTCCTGACTTTC. Translating gives CASSPRTSGANVLTF.

The chain is built from TRBV7-9 and TRBJ2-1; 12 nucleotides match TRBD1. V gave up 5 bases and J gave up 9 bases; unmatched junction bases: 11. The germline CDR1 and CDR2 sequences are SEHNR and FQNEAQ (reference sequence). The CDR3 is made up of 16 amino acids. CDR3 sequence reads: CASSHTRDRGQGEQFF. The CDR3 DNA reads as TGTGCCAGCAGCCACACACGGGACAGGGGGCAAGGTGAGCAGTTCTTC.

This clonotype was recorded a few times. The chain employs TRBV20-1 and TRBJ1-1; D gene ambiguous. This CDR3 contains 12 residues. Trimming cost V 3 bases and J 4 bases, with 9 bases left between them. Germline CDR1 DFQATT, CDR2 SNEGSKA (reference sequence). The CDR3 sequence is CSARARVTEAFF. The CDR3 DNA sequence: TGCAGTGCTAGGGCTAGGGTCACTGAAGCTTTCTTT.

Of note for this clonotype: This may be a read error: a much more frequent sequence differs by one nucleotide. The CDR3 spells CSVGSSHPSEQFF. The CDR3 nucleotides read TGCAGCGTTGGATCTAGCCATCCGAGTGAGCAGTTCTTC. The chain recombines TRBV29-1 with TRBJ2-1; weak D call: TRBD2 (5 bases). Germline V gene sequence: CDR1 SQVTM, CDR2 ANQGSEA. V lost 4 bases and J 9 bases, leaving 16 bases between the germline ends. The length of the CDR3 is 13 residues.

This clonotype turned up a few times. The rearrangement links TRBV20-1 to TRBJ2-5, with TRBD2 identical over 7 bases. The CDR3 spans 15 residues. With V trimmed by 6 bases and J by 1 base, 11 bases remained unmatched. Germline V CDR1 and CDR2: DFQATT, SNEGSKA (reference sequence). The CDR3 region has the DNA TGCAGTGCCCTACATCGGGGGGTCCTCCAAGAGACCCAGTACTTC. Its translation is CSALHRGVLQETQYF.

The chain is built from TRBV20-1 and TRBJ1-5; 9 bases line up with TRBD1. Germline assignment: CDR1 DFQATT and CDR2 SNEGSKA (reference sequence). The CDR3 length is 16 residues. J gave up 1 base and V 6 bases, and 10 bases lay outside the gene matches. The CDR3 loop is CSALRQGEKSNQPQHF. The CDR3 DNA follows: TGCAGTGCCCTAAGACAGGGGGAGAAAAGCAATCAGCCCCAGCATTTT.

J is TRBJ2-4 and V is TRBV29-1; D is unresolved. The CDR3 covers 11 residues. V was shortened by 4 bases and J by 6 bases, with 7 bases between the two germline ends. Germline assignment: CDR1 SQVTM and CDR2 ANQGSEA. This chain's CDR3 is CSVGTLNIQYF. CDR3 coding DNA: TGCAGCGTTGGGACCCTAAACATTCAGTACTTC.

This chain links TRBV27 with TRBJ2-1, with 8 bases lining up with TRBD1. Germline V gene sequence: CDR1 MNHEY, CDR2 SMNVEV (reference sequence). The trim removed 4 bases at V and 6 bases at J, leaving 8 bases unmatched. This CDR3 contains 15 residues. The CDR3 loop reads CASSWQGQGPNEQFF. The CDR3 bases are TGTGCCAGCAGTTGGCAAGGACAGGGTCCCAATGAGCAGTTCTTC.

This clonotype turned up a few times. CDR3 residues: CASTTAAGDNYNSPLHF. The CDR3 DNA follows: TGTGCCAGCACCACTGCGGCAGGGGACAACTATAATTCACCCCTCCACTTT. J is TRBJ1-6 and V is TRBV6-6; D possibly corresponds to TRBD1 (6 bases). CDR3 size: 17 residues. V lost 7 bases and J 3 bases, leaving 19 bases between the germline ends. The germline CDR1 and CDR2 sequences are MNHNY and SVGAGI (reference sequence).

This chain joins TRBV20-1 and TRBJ2-2; 7 bases agree with TRBD1. The V gene's germline CDR1 is DFQATT and CDR2 SNEGSKA (reference sequence). V shed 2 bases and J 3 bases; nucleotides not matched to a gene: 3. The CDR3 loop spans 14 amino acids. In DNA, the CDR3 is TGCAGTGCTAGATATACAGGGGACACCGGGGAGCTGTTTTTT. Protein product: CSARYTGDTGELFF.

The genes are TRBV7-9 and TRBJ2-6; no definite D call. V lost 5 bases, J lost 4 bases, and 12 bases lay in between. Germline V gene lookup returns CDR1 SEHNR and CDR2 FQNEAQ (reference sequence). The CDR3 is 15 residues long. CDR3 residues: CASSAFNEGANVLTF. For the CDR3, the DNA is TGTGCCAGCAGCGCCTTCAATGAAGGGGCCAACGTCCTGACTTTC.

This clonotype was seen a handful of times. The chain recombines TRBV20-1 with TRBJ2-1; the match to TRBD2 covers 15 bases. The CDR3 runs 17 residues. The ends lost 6 bases at V and 1 base at J; junction bases unmatched: 7. CDR1 and CDR2 from the germline V gene are DFQATT and SNEGSKA (reference sequence). The CDR3 here is CSAPGLAGGGSYNEQFF. Written as DNA, the CDR3 is TGCAGTGCCCCGGGACTAGCGGGAGGAGGGTCCTACAATGAGCAGTTCTTC.

This clonotype has a count of ten or more. The V and J genes are TRBV5-1 and TRBJ2-1; TRBD1 aligns across 7 bases. This CDR3 contains 15 residues. The V and J ends lost 4 bases and 4 bases, in that order; junction bases with no gene match: 8. Germline loops: CDR1 SGHRS, CDR2 YFSETQ. Written as DNA, the CDR3 is TGCGCCAGCAGCCCGATAGACAGGGAATACAATGAGCAGTTCTTC. Translation gives CASSPIDREYNEQFF.

The rearrangement uses TRBV5-4 and TRBJ1-2; no reliable D call. The V end lost 5 bases, the J end lost 6 bases, and 14 bases lay between the germline ends. CDR1 and CDR2 (germline): SGHNT, YYREEE (reference sequence). The CDR3 spans 13 residues. CDR3 sequence (DNA): TGTGCCAGCAGATTCCCAGGCACACATGGCTACACCTTC. The encoded protein is CASRFPGTHGYTF.

This clonotype occurred a few times. This chain uses TRBV7-2 with TRBJ1-4; the D gene is possibly TRBD1 (5 bases). The germline gives CDR1 SGHTA, CDR2 FQGNSA. V gave up 5 bases and J gave up 10 bases, with 26 bases separating them. CDR3 length: 17 amino acids. The CDR3 spells CASSLVGAQHRGGKLFF. The CDR3, as DNA: TGTGCCAGCAGCCTAGTTGGGGCCCAGCATAGGGGTGGAAAACTGTTTTTT. Full variable domain (outside the CDR3, taken from reference TRBV7-2 and TRBJ1-4): GAGVSQSPSNKVTEKGKDVELRCDPISGHTALYWYRQSLGQGLEFLIYFQGNSAPDKSGLPSDRFSAERTGGSVSTLTIQRTQQEDSAVYLCASSLVGAQHRGGKLFFGSGTQLSVL.

The gene calls are TRBV2 and TRBJ1-1; perhaps TRBD1 as D (5 bases). Germline V gene sequence: CDR1 SNHLY, CDR2 FYNNEI. CDR3 length: 12 residues. CDR3 sequence reads: CAREGKRTEAFF. CDR3 DNA sequence: TGTGCGCGAGAGGGGAAAAGAACTGAAGCTTTCTTT.

The chain joins TRBV12-5 to TRBJ2-1; TRBD2 matches at 12 bases. The germline V gene encodes CDR1 LGHNT and CDR2 FRNRAP. V shed 5 bases, J shed 2 bases, and the junction held 13 bases outside the gene matches. There are 19 residues in the CDR3. The CDR3 DNA sequence: TGTGCTAGTGGTCTCCCAGGGACTAGCGGGTCGCAGGCCTACAATGAGCAGTTCTTC. Protein: CASGLPGTSGSQAYNEQFF. Supplemented by reference TRBV12-5 and TRBJ2-1, the full variable domain reads DARVTQTPRHKVTEMGQEVTMRCQPILGHNTVFWYRQTMMQGLELLAYFRNRAPLDDSGMPKDRFSAEMPDATLATLKIQPSEPRDSAVYFCASGLPGTSGSQAYNEQFFGPGTRLTVL.

This clonotype was counted only a few times. The rearrangement links TRBV12-3 or TRBV12-4 to TRBJ2-3; D ambiguous. V lost 2 bases and J lost 5, with 8 bases in between. The CDR3 length is 13 residues. For the CDR3, the DNA is TGTGCCAGCAGTTTAAGGGCTGAAGATACGCAGTATTTT. Protein: CASSLRAEDTQYF.

The J gene is TRBJ2-1, the V gene TRBV20-1; D not certain. CDR1 is DFQATT, CDR2 SNEGSKA, per germline (reference sequence). Trimming removed 5 bases from V and 5 bases from J, with 16 bases in between. This CDR3 contains 14 residues. CDR3 in amino acids: CSALRDLGNNEQFF. The CDR3 nucleotides are TGCAGTGCTCTTAGGGATCTAGGTAACAATGAGCAGTTCTTC.

This sequence joins TRBV7-8 and TRBJ1-2; a possible D gene is TRBD1 (6 bases). Germline loops: CDR1 SGHVS, CDR2 FQNEAQ. V was trimmed by 5 bases and J by 6 bases, leaving 19 bases between them. The CDR3 loop spans 15 amino acids. The CDR3 reads CASSLSITGSDGYTF. The CDR3 DNA reads TGTGCCAGCAGCCTAAGTATTACAGGGTCGGATGGCTACACCTTC.

This clonotype has a count of ten or more. The rearrangement joins TRBV7-2 to TRBJ2-5; tentatively, D is TRBD1 (6 bases). From germline, CDR1 is SGHTA and CDR2 FQGNSA. Trimming took off 1 base at V and 1 base at J, with 19 bases between the two ends. The CDR3 is 18 amino acids. For the CDR3, the DNA is TGTGCCAGCAGCTTAGACCACGCCCGCGGCAGGGGCCAAGAGACCCAGTACTTC. The encoded protein is CASSLDHARGRGQETQYF. The whole variable domain, filled in from reference TRBV7-2 and TRBJ2-5, reads GAGVSQSPSNKVTEKGKDVELRCDPISGHTALYWYRQSLGQGLEFLIYFQGNSAPDKSGLPSDRFSAERTGGSVSTLTIQRTQQEDSAVYLCASSLDHARGRGQETQYFGPGTRLLVL.

V usage is TRBV20-1 and J usage is TRBJ2-7, with TRBD2 matching over 9 bases. This CDR3 has 16 amino acids. V gave up 5 bases and J gave up 2 bases; unmatched junction bases: 13. From germline, CDR1 is DFQATT and CDR2 SNEGSKA (reference sequence). This CDR3 is CSAHKGAGGPTYEQYF. The DNA for the CDR3 is TGCAGTGCTCATAAGGGGGCGGGAGGGCCTACCTACGAGCAGTACTTC.

The gene calls are TRBV7-9 and TRBJ2-1; 12 bases agree with TRBD2. Germline V gives CDR1 SEHNR, CDR2 FQNEAQ (reference sequence). The CDR3 is made up of 17 amino acids. Trimming cost V 5 bases and J 3 bases; bases outside gene matches: 8. CDR3 sequence (DNA): TGTGCCAGCAGCCCGGGTGGACTAGCGGGAATCTACAATGAGCAGTTCTTC. It translates to CASSPGGLAGIYNEQFF.

This clonotype was detected many times. The chain links TRBV27 to TRBJ2-5; maybe TRBD2 (6 bases). V was shortened by 4 bases and J by 5 bases, with 17 bases between the two germline ends. Germline CDR1 and CDR2: MNHEY and SMNVEV (reference sequence). There are 15 residues in the CDR3. The CDR3 region has the DNA TGTGCCAGCAGTTACCTGGCGGGACTCGGGGAGACCCAGTACTTC. This codes for CASSYLAGLGETQYF.

There are a few counts of this clonotype. The CDR3 region has the DNA TGCGCCAGCAGCTCCCAGGGCCCCTCTGAAAAACTGTTTTTT. Translated, it gives CASSSQGPSEKLFF. The chain combines TRBV5-1 with TRBJ1-4; a possible D gene is TRBD1 (5 bases). The CDR3 has 14 amino acids. Trimming removed 3 bases at V and 7 bases at J, with 13 bases between. Germline CDR1 SGHRS, CDR2 YFSETQ. Filled out from reference TRBV5-1 and TRBJ1-4, the complete variable domain reads KAGVTQTPRYLIKTRGQQVTLSCSPISGHRSVSWYQQTPGQGLQFLFEYFSETQRNKGNFPGRFSGRQFSNSRSEMNVSTLELGDSALYLCASSSQGPSEKLFFGSGTQLSVL.

This clonotype has a handful of counts. The CDR3 coding sequence is TGTGCCACCAGCAGAGATCTGAGGCCTAGCGGGAGGCAGGGCTACAATGAGCAGTTCTTC. This gives the protein CATSRDLRPSGRQGYNEQFF. The chain combines TRBV15 with TRBJ2-1, with 11 bases lining up with TRBD2. CDR1 LNHNV and CDR2 YYDKDF come from the germline V gene (reference sequence). This CDR3 contains 20 residues. Germline trimming cut 0 bases from V and 3 bases from J; bases unmatched to any gene: 13.